This TCR beta chain was observed in a study of blood T cells in healthy people across ages. Study results and caveats: Estimates of total diversity, which came from one million sequenced T cells, were considered to be underestimates. As naive T cell percentage varied, TCR beta diversity correlated strongly with it.

Germline assignment: CDR1 SQVTM and CDR2 ANQGSEA. The CDR3 contains 13 residues. V shed 3 bases and J shed 8 bases, with 14 bases lying between them. As regards this clonotype: As yet, its antigen is unknown. A much more abundant neighbour one base away suggests this may be a read error.

Through a sample-barcoded 5' primer and a J-beta primer mix, a second PCR was run for 7 to 11 cycles. Each cDNA molecule received a tag from a template-switch adaptor that had 12 random nucleotides. One entry per CDR3 protein results from TCRdb running MiXCR on the 5' RACE reads. The sample consists of about 780,000 distinct CDR3 sequences, about 42% of them appearing once. About 10 milliliters of peripheral blood were drawn from each donor. The receptor was isolated from a man at least 80 years old in good health. The rearrangement links TRBV29-1 to TRBJ2-1; D tentatively reads TRBD1 or TRBD2 (6 bases each). The specimen sequenced was blood. CDR3 region: CSVDSGGGDEQFF. The CDR3 DNA is TGCAGCGTTGATAGCGGAGGGGGAGATGAGCAGTTCTTC.